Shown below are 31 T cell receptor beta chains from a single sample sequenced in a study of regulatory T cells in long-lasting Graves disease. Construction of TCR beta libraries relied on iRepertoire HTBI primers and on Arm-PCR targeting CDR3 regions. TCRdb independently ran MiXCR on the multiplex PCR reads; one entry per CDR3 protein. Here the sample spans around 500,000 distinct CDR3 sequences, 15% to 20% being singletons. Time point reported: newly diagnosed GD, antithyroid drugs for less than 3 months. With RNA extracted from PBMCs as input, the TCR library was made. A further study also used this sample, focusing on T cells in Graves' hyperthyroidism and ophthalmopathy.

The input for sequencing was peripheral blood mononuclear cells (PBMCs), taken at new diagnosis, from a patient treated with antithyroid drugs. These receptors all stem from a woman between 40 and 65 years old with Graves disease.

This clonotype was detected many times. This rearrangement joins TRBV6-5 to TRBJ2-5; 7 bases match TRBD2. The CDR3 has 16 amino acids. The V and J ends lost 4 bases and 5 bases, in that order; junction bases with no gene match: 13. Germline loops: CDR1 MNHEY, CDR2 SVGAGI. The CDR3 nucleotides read TGTGCCAGCAGTTCCTGGGACTACCGGGGTCGGGAGACCCAGTACTTC. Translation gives CASSSWDYRGRETQYF.

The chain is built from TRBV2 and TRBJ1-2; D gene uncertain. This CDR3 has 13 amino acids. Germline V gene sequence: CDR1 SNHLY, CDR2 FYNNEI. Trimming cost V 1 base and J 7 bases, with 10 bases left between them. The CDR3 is CASSEGAAAGYTF. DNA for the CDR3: TGTGCCAGCAGTGAAGGGGCGGCGGCTGGCTACACCTTC.

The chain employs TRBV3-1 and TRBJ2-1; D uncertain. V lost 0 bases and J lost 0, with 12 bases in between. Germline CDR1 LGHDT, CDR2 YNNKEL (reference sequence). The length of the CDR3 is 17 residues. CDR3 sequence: CASSQEGGVFSYNEQFF. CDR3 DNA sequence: TGTGCCAGCAGCCAAGAGGGTGGAGTCTTCTCCTACAATGAGCAGTTCTTC.

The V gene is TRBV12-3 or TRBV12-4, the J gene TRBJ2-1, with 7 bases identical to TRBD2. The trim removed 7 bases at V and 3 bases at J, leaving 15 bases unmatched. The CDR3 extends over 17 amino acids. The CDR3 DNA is TGTGCCAGCACCATTGGTCGTGGGGGGGGATACTACAATGAGCAGTTCTTC. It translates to CASTIGRGGGYYNEQFF.

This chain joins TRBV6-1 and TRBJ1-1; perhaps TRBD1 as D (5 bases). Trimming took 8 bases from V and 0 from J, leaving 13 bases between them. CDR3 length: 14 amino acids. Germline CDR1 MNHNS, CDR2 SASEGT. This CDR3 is CASVKWGLNTEAFF. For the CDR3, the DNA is TGTGCCAGCGTCAAGTGGGGCTTGAACACTGAAGCTTTCTTT.

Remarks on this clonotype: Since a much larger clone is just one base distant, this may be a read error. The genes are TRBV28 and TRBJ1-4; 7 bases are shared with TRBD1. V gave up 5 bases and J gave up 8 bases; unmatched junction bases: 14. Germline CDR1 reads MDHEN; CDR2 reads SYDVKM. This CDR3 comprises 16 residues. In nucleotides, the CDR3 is TGTGCCAGCAGTGATTTGCGACAGGGCGGAGGCGAAAAACTGTTTTTT. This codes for CASSDLRQGGGEKLFF.

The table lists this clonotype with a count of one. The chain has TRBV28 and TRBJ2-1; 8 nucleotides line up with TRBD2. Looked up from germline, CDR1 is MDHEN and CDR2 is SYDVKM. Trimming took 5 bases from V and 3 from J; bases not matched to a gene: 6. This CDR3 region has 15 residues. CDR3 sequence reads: CASSLRTSNYNEQFF. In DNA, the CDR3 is TGTGCCAGCAGTCTCAGGACTAGCAACTACAATGAGCAGTTCTTC.

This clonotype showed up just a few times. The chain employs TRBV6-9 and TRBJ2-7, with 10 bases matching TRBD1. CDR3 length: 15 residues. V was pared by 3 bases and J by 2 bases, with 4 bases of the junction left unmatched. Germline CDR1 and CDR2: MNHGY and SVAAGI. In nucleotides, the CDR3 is TGTGCCAGCAGTTACGGACAGGGGGGGCCCTACGAGCAGTACTTC. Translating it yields CASSYGQGGPYEQYF.

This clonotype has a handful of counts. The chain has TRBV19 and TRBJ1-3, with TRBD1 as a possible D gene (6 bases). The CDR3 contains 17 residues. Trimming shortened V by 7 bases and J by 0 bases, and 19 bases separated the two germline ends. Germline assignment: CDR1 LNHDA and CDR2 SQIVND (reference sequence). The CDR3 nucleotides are TGTGCCAGTAACAACATGGACAGTTCCCTCTCTGGAAACACCATATATTTT. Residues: CASNNMDSSLSGNTIYF.

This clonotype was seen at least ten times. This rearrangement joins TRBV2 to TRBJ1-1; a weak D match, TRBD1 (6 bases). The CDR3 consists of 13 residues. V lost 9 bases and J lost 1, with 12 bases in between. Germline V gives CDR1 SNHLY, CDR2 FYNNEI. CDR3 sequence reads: CASTGFANTEAFF. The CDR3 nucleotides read TGTGCCAGTACAGGGTTTGCGAACACTGAAGCTTTCTTT.

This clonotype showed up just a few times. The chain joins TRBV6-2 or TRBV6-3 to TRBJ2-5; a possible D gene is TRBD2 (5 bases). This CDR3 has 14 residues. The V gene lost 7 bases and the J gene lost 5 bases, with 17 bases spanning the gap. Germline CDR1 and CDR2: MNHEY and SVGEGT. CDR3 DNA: TGTGCCAGCACCTACCGGAACAGCGGCGAGACCCAGTACTTC. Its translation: CASTYRNSGETQYF.

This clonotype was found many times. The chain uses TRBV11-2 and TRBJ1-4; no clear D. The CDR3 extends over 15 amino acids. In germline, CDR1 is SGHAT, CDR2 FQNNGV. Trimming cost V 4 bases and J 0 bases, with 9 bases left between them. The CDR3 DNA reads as TGTGCCAGCAGCTCATACGGAACAACTAATGAAAAACTGTTTTTT. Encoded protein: CASSSYGTTNEKLFF. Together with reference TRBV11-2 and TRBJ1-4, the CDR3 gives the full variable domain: EAGVAQSPRYKIIEKRQSVAFWCNPISGHATLYWYQQILGQGPKLLIQFQNNGVVDDSQLPKDRFSAERLKGVDSTLKIQPAKLEDSAVYLCASSSYGTTNEKLFFGSGTQLSVL.

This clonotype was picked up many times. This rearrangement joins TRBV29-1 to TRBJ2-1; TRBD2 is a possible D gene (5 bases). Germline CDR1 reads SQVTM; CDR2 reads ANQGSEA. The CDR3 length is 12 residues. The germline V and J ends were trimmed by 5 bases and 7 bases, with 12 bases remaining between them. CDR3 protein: CSVMGGPNEQFF. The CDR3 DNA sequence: TGCAGCGTTATGGGCGGGCCTAATGAGCAGTTCTTC.

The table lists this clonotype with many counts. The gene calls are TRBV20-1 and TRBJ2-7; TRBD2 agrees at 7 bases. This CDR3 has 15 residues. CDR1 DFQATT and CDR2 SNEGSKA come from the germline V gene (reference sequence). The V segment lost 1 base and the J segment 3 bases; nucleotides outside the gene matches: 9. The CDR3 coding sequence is TGCAGTGCTAGAGGGGGAGGCAGGGAGGGCTACGAGCAGTACTTC. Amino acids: CSARGGGREGYEQYF.

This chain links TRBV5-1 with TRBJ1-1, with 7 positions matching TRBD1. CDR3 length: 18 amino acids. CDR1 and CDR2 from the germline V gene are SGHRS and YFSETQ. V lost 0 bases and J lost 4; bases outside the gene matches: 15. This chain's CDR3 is CASSLALLTRGRTTEAFF. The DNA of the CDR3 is TGCGCCAGCAGCTTGGCCCTACTCACAAGGGGGCGGACCACTGAAGCTTTCTTT. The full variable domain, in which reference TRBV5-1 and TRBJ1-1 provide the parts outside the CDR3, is KAGVTQTPRYLIKTRGQQVTLSCSPISGHRSVSWYQQTPGQGLQFLFEYFSETQRNKGNFPGRFSGRQFSNSRSEMNVSTLELGDSALYLCASSLALLTRGRTTEAFFGQGTRLTVV.

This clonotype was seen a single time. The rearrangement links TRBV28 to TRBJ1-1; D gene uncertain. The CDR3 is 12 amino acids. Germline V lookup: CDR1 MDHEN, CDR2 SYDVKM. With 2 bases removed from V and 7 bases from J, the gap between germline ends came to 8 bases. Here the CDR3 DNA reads TGTGCCAGCAGTTTAAGCGTTGGTGAAGCTTTCTTT. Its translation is CASSLSVGEAFF.

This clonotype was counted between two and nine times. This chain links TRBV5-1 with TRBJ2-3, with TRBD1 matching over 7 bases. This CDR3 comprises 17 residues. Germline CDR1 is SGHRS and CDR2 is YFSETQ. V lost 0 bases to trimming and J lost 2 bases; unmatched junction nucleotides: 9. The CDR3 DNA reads TGCGCCAGCAGCTTGGACCCGACAGGGTTATTCACAGATACGCAGTATTTT. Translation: CASSLDPTGLFTDTQYF.

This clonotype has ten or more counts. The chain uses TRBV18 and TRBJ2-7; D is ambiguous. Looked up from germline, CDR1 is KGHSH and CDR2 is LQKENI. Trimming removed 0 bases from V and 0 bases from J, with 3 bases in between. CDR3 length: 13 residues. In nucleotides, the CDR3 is TGTGCCAGCTCACCACCCAACTCCTACGAGCAGTACTTC. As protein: CASSPPNSYEQYF.

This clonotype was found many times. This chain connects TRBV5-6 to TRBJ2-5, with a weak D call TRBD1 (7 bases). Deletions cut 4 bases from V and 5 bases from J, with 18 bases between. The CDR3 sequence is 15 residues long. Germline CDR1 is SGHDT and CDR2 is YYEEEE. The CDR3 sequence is CASSPSTGEAETQYF. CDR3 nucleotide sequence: TGTGCCAGCAGCCCAAGTACAGGGGAGGCGGAGACCCAGTACTTC.

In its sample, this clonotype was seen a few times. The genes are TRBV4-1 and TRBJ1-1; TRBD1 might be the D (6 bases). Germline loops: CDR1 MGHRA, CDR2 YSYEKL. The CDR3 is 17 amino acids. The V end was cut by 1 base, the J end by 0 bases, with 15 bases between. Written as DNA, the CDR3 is TGCGCCAGCAGCCAAGTAGTCAGGGGACCCCTGAACACTGAAGCTTTCTTT. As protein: CASSQVVRGPLNTEAFF.

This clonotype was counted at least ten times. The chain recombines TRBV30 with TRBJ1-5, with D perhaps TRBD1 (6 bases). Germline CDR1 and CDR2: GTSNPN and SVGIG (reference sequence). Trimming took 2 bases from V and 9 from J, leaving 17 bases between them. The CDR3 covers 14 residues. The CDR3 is CAWSYRTARRPQHF. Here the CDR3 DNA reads TGTGCCTGGAGTTACCGGACAGCCCGGAGGCCCCAGCATTTT.

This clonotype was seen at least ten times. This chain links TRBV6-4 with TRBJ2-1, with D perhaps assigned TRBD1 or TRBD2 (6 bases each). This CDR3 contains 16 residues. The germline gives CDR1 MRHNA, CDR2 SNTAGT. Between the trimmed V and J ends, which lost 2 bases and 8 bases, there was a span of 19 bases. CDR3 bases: TGTGCCAGCAGTGACGAGGGGGGCGGGAATGGCGATGAGCAGTTCTTC. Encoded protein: CASSDEGGGNGDEQFF.

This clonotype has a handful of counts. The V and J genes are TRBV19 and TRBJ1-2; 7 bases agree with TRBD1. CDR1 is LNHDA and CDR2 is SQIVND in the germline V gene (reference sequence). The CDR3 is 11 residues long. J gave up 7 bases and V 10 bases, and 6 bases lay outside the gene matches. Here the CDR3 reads CATLQGSGYTF. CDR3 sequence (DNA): TGTGCCACACTACAGGGGAGTGGCTACACCTTC.

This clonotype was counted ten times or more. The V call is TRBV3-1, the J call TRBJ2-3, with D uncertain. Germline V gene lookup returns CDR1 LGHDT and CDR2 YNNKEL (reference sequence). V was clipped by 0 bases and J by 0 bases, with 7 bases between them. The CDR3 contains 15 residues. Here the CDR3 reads CASSQDGTSTDTQYF. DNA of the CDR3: TGTGCCAGCAGCCAAGACGGAACAAGCACAGATACGCAGTATTTT.

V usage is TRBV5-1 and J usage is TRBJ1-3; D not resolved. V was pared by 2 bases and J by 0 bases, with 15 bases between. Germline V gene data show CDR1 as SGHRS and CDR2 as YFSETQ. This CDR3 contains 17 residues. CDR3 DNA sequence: TGCGCCAGCAGCTTCGAAGGGTGGATGAGCTCTGGAAACACCATATATTTT. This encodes CASSFEGWMSSGNTIYF.

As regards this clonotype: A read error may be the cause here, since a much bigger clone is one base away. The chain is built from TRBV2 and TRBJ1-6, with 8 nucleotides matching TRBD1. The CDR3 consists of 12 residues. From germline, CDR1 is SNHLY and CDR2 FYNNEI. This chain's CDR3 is CAGSLQGESLHF. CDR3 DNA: TGTGCCGGCAGCCTACAGGGGGAATCCCTCCACTTT.

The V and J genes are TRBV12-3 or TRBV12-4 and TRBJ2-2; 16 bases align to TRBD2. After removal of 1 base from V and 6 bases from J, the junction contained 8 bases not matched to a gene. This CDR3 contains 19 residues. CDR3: CASSLDPGLAGGLPGELFF. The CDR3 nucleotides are TGTGCCAGCAGTTTAGATCCGGGACTAGCGGGGGGGCTCCCCGGGGAGCTGTTTTTT.

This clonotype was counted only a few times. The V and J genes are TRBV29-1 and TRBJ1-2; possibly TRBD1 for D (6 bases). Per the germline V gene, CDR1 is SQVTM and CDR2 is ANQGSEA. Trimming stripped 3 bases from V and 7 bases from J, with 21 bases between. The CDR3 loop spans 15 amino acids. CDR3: CSVDRLDREHGGYTF. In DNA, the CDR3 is TGCAGCGTTGATCGGTTGGACAGAGAACATGGTGGCTACACCTTC.

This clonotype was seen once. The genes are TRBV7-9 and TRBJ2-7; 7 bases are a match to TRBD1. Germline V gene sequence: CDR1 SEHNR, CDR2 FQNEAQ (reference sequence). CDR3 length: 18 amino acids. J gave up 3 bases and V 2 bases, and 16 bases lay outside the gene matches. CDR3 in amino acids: CASSLTPRQGPPFYEQYF. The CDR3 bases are TGTGCCAGCAGCTTAACCCCTCGACAGGGCCCCCCATTCTACGAGCAGTACTTC.

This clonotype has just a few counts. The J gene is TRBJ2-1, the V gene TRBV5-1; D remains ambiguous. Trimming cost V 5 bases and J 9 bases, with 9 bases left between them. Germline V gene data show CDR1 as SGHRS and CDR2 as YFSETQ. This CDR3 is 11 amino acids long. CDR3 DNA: TGCGCCAGCAGGGCTAGTAGTGAGCAGTTCTTC. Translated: CASRASSEQFF. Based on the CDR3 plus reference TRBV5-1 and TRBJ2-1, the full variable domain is KAGVTQTPRYLIKTRGQQVTLSCSPISGHRSVSWYQQTPGQGLQFLFEYFSETQRNKGNFPGRFSGRQFSNSRSEMNVSTLELGDSALYLCASRASSEQFFGPGTRLTVL.

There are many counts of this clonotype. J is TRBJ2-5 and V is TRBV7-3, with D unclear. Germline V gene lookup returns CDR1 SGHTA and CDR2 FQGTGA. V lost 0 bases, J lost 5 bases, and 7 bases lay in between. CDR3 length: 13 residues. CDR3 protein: CASSLTHRETQYF. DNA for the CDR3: TGTGCCAGCAGCTTAACTCACCGGGAGACCCAGTACTTC.